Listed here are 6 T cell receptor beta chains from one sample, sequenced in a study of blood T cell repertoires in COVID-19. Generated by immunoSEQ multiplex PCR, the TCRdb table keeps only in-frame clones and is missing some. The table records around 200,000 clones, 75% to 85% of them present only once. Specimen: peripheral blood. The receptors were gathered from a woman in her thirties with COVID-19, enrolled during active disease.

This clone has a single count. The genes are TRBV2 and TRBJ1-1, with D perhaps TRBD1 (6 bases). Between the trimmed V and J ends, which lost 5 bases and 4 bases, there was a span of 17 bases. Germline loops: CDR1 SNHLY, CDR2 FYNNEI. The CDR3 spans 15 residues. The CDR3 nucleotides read TGTGCCAGCAGTCAGACAGCCAGGGGATTCACTGAAGCTTTCTTT. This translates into CASSQTARGFTEAFF. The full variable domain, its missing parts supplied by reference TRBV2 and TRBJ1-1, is EPEVTQTPSHQVTQMGQEVILRCVPISNHLYFYWYRQILGQKVEFLVSFYNNEISEKSEIFDDQFSVERPDGSNFTLKIRSTKLEDSAMYFCASSQTARGFTEAFFGQGTRLTVV.

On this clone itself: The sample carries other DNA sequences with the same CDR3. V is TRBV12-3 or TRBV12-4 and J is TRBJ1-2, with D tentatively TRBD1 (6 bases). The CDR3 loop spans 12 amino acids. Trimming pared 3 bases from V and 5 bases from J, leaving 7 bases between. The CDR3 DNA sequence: TGTGCCAGCAGTTTGACAGGATATGGCTACACCTTC. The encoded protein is CASSLTGYGYTF.

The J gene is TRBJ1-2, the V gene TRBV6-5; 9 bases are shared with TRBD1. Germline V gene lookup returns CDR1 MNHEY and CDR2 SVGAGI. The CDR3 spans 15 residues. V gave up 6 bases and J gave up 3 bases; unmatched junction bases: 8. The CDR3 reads CASRGPGQGDYGYTF. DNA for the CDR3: TGTGCCAGCAGAGGCCCGGGACAGGGAGACTATGGCTACACCTTC.

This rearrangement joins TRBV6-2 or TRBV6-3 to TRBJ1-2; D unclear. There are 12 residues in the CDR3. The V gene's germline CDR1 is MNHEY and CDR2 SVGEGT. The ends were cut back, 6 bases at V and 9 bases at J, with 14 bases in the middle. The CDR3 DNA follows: TGTGCCAGCAGCCCCAATAGTCTGAGCTACACCTTC. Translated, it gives CASSPNSLSYTF.

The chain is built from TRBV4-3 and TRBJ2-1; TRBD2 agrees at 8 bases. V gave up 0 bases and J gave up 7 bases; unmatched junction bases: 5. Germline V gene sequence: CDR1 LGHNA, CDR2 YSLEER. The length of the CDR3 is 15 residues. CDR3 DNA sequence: TGCGCCAGCAGCCAAGATCGAATAGCGGGGAATGAGCAGTTCTTC. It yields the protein CASSQDRIAGNEQFF.

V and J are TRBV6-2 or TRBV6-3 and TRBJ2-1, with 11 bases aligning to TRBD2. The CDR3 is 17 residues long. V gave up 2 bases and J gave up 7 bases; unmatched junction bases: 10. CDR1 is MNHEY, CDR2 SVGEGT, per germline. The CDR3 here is CASSYPLAGEPINEQFF. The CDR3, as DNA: TGTGCCAGCAGTTACCCACTAGCGGGGGAACCTATTAATGAGCAGTTCTTC.